This T cell receptor beta chain comes out of a study of blood T cell repertoires in COVID-19. Study in general: Both acute and convalescent COVID-19 samples were obtained from the United States, Italy and Spain. PBMCs, B-cell-depleted T cells, or T cells were the source of the cDNA or gDNA that made up the material.

Authors' methods: It was from reference gene primer amplification that nucleated cell counts were estimated. The repertoire was sequenced with immunoSEQ multiplex PCR; TCRdb's copy has only in-frame clones and lacks some. V and J calls and clone size are given by that table; D and trimming were obtained from the DNA. The sample shows around 30,000 clones, around 74% of them seen only once. Germline loops: CDR1 MNHEY, CDR2 SVGAGI. The CDR3 totals 15 residues. V was pared by 4 bases and J by 1 base, with 13 bases between. The chain combines TRBV6-5 with TRBJ1-2; D is possibly TRBD1 (5 bases). The sequencing input was peripheral blood. The source is a woman in her seventies with active or convalescent COVID-19. CDR3 nucleotide sequence: TGTGCCAGCAGTTCGGACCAGGGTAATAACTATGGCTACACCTTC. Amino acid sequence: CASSSDQGNNYGYTF.